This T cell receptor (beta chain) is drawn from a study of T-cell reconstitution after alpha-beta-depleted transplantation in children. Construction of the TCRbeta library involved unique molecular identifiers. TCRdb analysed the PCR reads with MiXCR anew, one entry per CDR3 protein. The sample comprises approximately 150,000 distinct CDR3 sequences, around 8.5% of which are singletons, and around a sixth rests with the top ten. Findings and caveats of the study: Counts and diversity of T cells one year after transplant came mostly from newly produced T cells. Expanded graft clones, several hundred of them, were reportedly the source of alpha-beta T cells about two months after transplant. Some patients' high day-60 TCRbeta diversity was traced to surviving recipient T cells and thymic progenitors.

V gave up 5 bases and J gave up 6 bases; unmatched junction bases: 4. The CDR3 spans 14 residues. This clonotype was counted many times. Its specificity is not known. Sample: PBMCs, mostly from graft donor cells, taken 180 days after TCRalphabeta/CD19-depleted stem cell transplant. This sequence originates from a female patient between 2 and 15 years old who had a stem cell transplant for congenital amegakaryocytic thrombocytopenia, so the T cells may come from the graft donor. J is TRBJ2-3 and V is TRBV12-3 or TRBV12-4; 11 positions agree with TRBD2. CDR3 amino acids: CASSVVAGGDTQYF. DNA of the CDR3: TGTGCCAGCAGTGTCGTAGCGGGAGGGGATACGCAGTATTTT.